This entry features one T cell receptor beta chain sequence. Its antigen is as yet unknown. This entry comes from a study of identifying expanded T cells in peripheral blood. Germline values: CDR1 MNHEY, CDR2 SVGAGI. V trimming: 3 bases; J trimming: 6 bases; junction bases outside the gene matches: 8. The CDR3 totals 15 residues. Study results and caveats: Variance in clone template counts between roughly two-week samples significantly increased with total template count across all healthy donors.

Clones were sequenced by immunoSEQ multiplex PCR, and TCRdb holds only the in-frame ones, with some missing. The data hold 95,000 to 100,000 clones, with around 90% observed a single time. Input material: blood. This clonotype was obtained from a person between 18 and 75 years old in good health. The chain carries TRBV6-5 and TRBJ1-1; 9 positions agree with TRBD1. Here the CDR3 reads CASSYQGTGRAEAFF. The CDR3 DNA reads as TGTGCCAGCAGTTATCAGGGGACAGGGAGGGCTGAAGCTTTCTTT.